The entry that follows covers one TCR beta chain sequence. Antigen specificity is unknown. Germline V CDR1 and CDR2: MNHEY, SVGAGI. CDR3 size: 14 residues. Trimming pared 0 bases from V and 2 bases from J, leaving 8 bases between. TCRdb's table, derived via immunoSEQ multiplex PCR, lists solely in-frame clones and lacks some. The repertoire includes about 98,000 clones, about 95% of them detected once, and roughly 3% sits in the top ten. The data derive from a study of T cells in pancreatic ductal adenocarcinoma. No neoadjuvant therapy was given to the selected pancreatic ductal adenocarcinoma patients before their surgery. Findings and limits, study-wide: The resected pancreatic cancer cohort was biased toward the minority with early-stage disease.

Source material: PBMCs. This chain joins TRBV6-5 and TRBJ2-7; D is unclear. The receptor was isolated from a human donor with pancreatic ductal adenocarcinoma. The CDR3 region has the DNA TGTGCCAGCAGTTACTCGACACACCCCTACGAGCAGTACTTC. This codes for CASSYSTHPYEQYF.